A single sample gave rise to the 18 T cell receptor beta chains below, sequenced in a study of T cell responses to AZD1222 COVID-19 vaccine. Using immunoSEQ multiplex PCR, the repertoire was profiled, and TCRdb retains in-frame clones only, with some absent. The repertoire holds 150,000 to 200,000 clones, with under 95% as singletons. This sample comprised peripheral blood, obtained 28 days after the second AZD1222 dose. These receptor sequences come from an adult who received the AZD1222 COVID-19 vaccine.

The chain combines TRBV4-2 with TRBJ1-1; 8 nucleotides agree with TRBD1. Germline V gene lookup returns CDR1 LGHNA and CDR2 YNFKEQ. The CDR3 consists of 16 residues. With V trimmed by 2 bases and J by 0 bases, 5 bases remained unmatched. CDR3 sequence: CASSQYAGGMNTEAFF. The CDR3 DNA reads TGTGCCAGCAGCCAATATGCAGGGGGCATGAACACTGAAGCTTTCTTT.

The V and J genes are TRBV25-1 and TRBJ2-1; TRBD2 agrees at 9 bases. Germline assignment: CDR1 MGHDK and CDR2 SYGVNS. V was pared by 6 bases and J by 4 bases, with 7 bases of the junction left unmatched. This CDR3 has 15 residues. CDR3 bases: TGTGCCAGCAGCGACACCCTAGCGGGGTACAATGAGCAGTTCTTC. This sequence encodes CASSDTLAGYNEQFF.

The rearrangement joins TRBV4-1 to TRBJ2-2, with D perhaps matching TRBD1 (6 bases). Trimming removed 0 bases at V and 5 bases at J, with 13 bases between. Germline CDR1 is MGHRA and CDR2 is YSYEKL. This CDR3 has 16 amino acids. CDR3 region: CASSQDTGQGTGELFF. CDR3 DNA: TGCGCCAGCAGCCAAGATACGGGTCAGGGGACCGGGGAGCTGTTTTTT.

This rearrangement joins TRBV6-5 to TRBJ2-7, with a weak D call TRBD1 (5 bases). CDR3 length: 13 residues. V lost 6 bases and J lost 4, with 13 bases in between. From germline, CDR1 is MNHEY and CDR2 SVGAGI. In DNA, the CDR3 is TGTGCCAGCAGCGTAGGCAGGGTTTACGAGCAGTACTTC. This translates into CASSVGRVYEQYF.

This chain uses TRBV19 with TRBJ1-5; D unresolved. With 3 bases removed from V and 4 bases from J, the gap between germline ends came to 7 bases. Per germline, CDR1 LNHDA and CDR2 SQIVND (reference sequence). The CDR3 has 13 amino acids. CDR3 in amino acids: CASSMEWNQPQHF. For the CDR3, the DNA is TGTGCCAGTAGTATGGAGTGGAATCAGCCCCAGCATTTT.

The V call is TRBV6-6, the J call TRBJ1-3; D is possibly TRBD1 (5 bases). The ends were cut back, 5 bases at V and 4 bases at J, with 21 bases in the middle. Per germline, CDR1 MNHNY and CDR2 SVGAGI (reference sequence). The CDR3 consists of 17 residues. CDR3 loop: CASSPLTTRVSGNTIYF. The CDR3 DNA follows: TGTGCCAGCAGTCCGCTAACCACCAGGGTGAGCGGAAACACCATATATTTT.

The chain has TRBV3-1 (or the pseudogene TRBV3-2) and TRBJ2-7; D might be TRBD2 (6 bases). CDR3 size: 16 residues. V gave up 3 bases and J gave up 1 base, with 16 bases separating them. Germline assignment: CDR1 LGHDT and CDR2 YNNKEL (reference sequence). The chain's CDR3 is CASSHAYRDSSYEQYF. CDR3 nucleotide sequence: TGTGCCAGCAGCCACGCCTACCGGGACTCTTCCTACGAGCAGTACTTC.

The V gene is TRBV6-1, the J gene TRBJ1-2; D ambiguous. There are 16 residues in the CDR3. Germline CDR1 MNHNS, CDR2 SASEGT. V lost 0 bases to trimming and J lost 2 bases, with 13 bases between them. DNA of the CDR3: TGTGCCAGCAGTGAAGCGCGGAGACCCATAAACTATGGCTACACCTTC. Encoded protein: CASSEARRPINYGYTF.

The chain has TRBV6-5 and TRBJ1-3; D ambiguous. The CDR3 spans 15 residues. Germline CDR1 and CDR2: MNHEY and SVGAGI. V gave up 5 bases and J gave up 2 bases, with 13 bases separating them. In nucleotides, the CDR3 is TGTGCCAGCAGTCGTGCGGGCAGCACTGGAAACACCATATATTTT. Its protein is CASSRAGSTGNTIYF.

V and J are TRBV3-1 (or the pseudogene TRBV3-2) and TRBJ2-7; D remains unclear. V was trimmed by 4 bases and J by 0 bases, leaving 16 bases between them. CDR3 length equals 16 residues. Germline CDR1 and CDR2: LGHDT and YNNKEL (reference sequence). This chain's CDR3 is CASSRAYSSLSYEQYF. In nucleotides, the CDR3 is TGTGCCAGCAGCCGCGCCTACTCAAGTCTCTCCTACGAGCAGTACTTC.

This chain links TRBV12-3 or TRBV12-4 with TRBJ1-2; 7 bases map to TRBD1. The CDR3 covers 13 residues. Trimming at V came to 6 bases and at J to 8 bases, leaving 9 bases not matched to a gene. The CDR3, as DNA: TGTGCCAGCAGGTCCCAGGGGGGGCGCGGCTACACCTTC. Residues: CASRSQGGRGYTF.

This clone is medium-sized. Here the CDR3 reads CATAHFAGVKVNTEAFF. For the CDR3, the DNA is TGTGCCACCGCGCATTTTGCAGGGGTGAAGGTGAACACTGAAGCTTTCTTT. The V call is TRBV2, the J call TRBJ1-1, with D possibly being TRBD1 (6 bases). V was cut by 10 bases and J by 0 bases, with 24 bases left in between. The CDR3 spans 17 residues. The germline gives CDR1 SNHLY, CDR2 FYNNEI. Using reference TRBV2 and TRBJ1-1 for the parts outside the CDR3, the full variable domain is EPEVTQTPSHQVTQMGQEVILRCVPISNHLYFYWYRQILGQKVEFLVSFYNNEISEKSEIFDDQFSVERPDGSNFTLKIRSTKLEDSAMYFCATAHFAGVKVNTEAFFGQGTRLTVV.

The chain employs TRBV14 and TRBJ1-1; D remains ambiguous. The V and J ends lost 0 bases and 4 bases respectively, with 9 bases between them. The CDR3 has 14 residues. CDR1 is SGHDN and CDR2 is FVKESK in the germline V gene. CDR3 coding DNA: TGTGCCAGCAGCCAAGACGATTGGGTCACTGAAGCTTTCTTT. It is translated as CASSQDDWVTEAFF.

The V and J genes are TRBV11-2 and TRBJ1-1; D uncertain. V was pared by 5 bases and J by 4 bases, with 11 bases between. The CDR3 covers 13 residues. Germline CDR1 is SGHAT and CDR2 is FQNNGV. For the CDR3, the DNA is TGTGCCAGCAGCCGTACAGAGATCACTGAAGCTTTCTTT. Translation: CASSRTEITEAFF.

The chain carries TRBV10-3 and TRBJ2-1; D is ambiguous. V gave up 6 bases and J gave up 2 bases, with 8 bases separating them. CDR3 length equals 13 residues. CDR1 and CDR2 (germline): ENHRY, SYGVKD. The CDR3 sequence is CAIRAETYNEQFF. DNA of the CDR3: TGTGCCATCAGGGCCGAAACCTACAATGAGCAGTTCTTC.

The V gene is TRBV27, the J gene TRBJ1-6, with D unresolved. The V gene's germline CDR1 is MNHEY and CDR2 SMNVEV (reference sequence). V was clipped by 1 base and J by 6 bases, with 13 bases between them. CDR3 length: 16 residues. The CDR3 is CASSLFGVGVNSPLHF. The CDR3 DNA reads TGTGCCAGCAGTTTATTTGGGGTAGGTGTTAATTCACCCCTCCACTTT.

CDR3 nucleotides: TGCGCCAGCAGCTTAGGGGACGGACAAGAGACCCAGTACTTC. The encoded protein is CASSLGDGQETQYF. The chain links TRBV5-1 to TRBJ2-5; the D gene could be TRBD1 or TRBD2 (5 bases each). This CDR3 is built from 14 residues. The germline gives CDR1 SGHRS, CDR2 YFSETQ. With 2 bases removed from V and 2 bases from J, the gap between germline ends came to 10 bases.

The V and J genes are TRBV4-2 and TRBJ2-1; 14 bases map to TRBD2. Trimming took 0 bases from V and 7 from J; bases not matched to a gene: 2. CDR1 is LGHNA and CDR2 is YNFKEQ in the germline V gene. The CDR3 covers 16 residues. The CDR3 bases are TGTGCCAGCAGCCAAGATCGACTAGCGGGGGGGAATGAGCAGTTCTTC. Its translation is CASSQDRLAGGNEQFF.